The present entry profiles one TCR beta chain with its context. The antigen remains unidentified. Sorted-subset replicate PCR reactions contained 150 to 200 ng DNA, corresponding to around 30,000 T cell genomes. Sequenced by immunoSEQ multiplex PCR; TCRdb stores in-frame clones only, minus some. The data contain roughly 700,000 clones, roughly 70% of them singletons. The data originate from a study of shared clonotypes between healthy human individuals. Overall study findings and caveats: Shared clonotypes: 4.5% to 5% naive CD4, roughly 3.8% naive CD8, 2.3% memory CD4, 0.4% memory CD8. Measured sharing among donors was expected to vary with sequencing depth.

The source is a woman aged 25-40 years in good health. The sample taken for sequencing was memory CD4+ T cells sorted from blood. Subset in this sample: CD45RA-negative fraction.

The DNA for the CDR3 is TGTGCCAGCAGCCAGGGACAGACAGATACGCAGTATTTT. As protein: CASSQGQTDTQYF. The chain has TRBV11-2 and TRBJ2-3; 7 bases match TRBD1. V gave up 5 bases and J gave up 3 bases; unmatched junction bases: 2. The CDR3 covers 13 residues. CDR1 and CDR2 (germline): SGHAT, FQNNGV. Combining the CDR3 with reference TRBV11-2 and TRBJ2-3 gives the whole variable domain EAGVAQSPRYKIIEKRQSVAFWCNPISGHATLYWYQQILGQGPKLLIQFQNNGVVDDSQLPKDRFSAERLKGVDSTLKIQPAKLEDSAVYLCASSQGQTDTQYFGPGTRLTVL.